These T cell receptor beta chains were read from a single sample in a study of post-analysis software for immune sequencing data. Each CDR3 protein is one row after TCRdb ran MiXCR on the PCR reads. This sample has a few hundred thousand distinct CDR3 sequences, with about a third found just once. The material sequenced was blood. The origin of the receptors is a girl aged 2-17 years with multiple sclerosis. The conserved cysteine and the conserved F or W are not part of the CDR3 here. Rows give clone size only sometimes, using once, few, many, or a class for an expanded clone.

-	TRBV21-1	TRBJ2-7	TCSKDEQY
few	TRBV18	TRBJ2-3	ASSLLLSATDTQY
few	TRBV20-1	TRBJ2-5	SASTLKETQY
many	TRBV3-1	TRBJ2-4	ASSRDSSRIQY
-	TRBV20-1	TRBJ2-3	SASAPGQIFSSTDTQY
few	TRBV20-1	TRBJ2-5	SARLRLAGTQETQY
few	TRBV20-1	-	SASQGGETQY
-	TRBV5-1	TRBJ2-1	ASSLDGTGSDEQF
-	TRBV11-2	TRBJ1-1	ASSLGKQAWDTEAF
-	TRBV20-1	TRBJ2-1	SAKRSTSGGQQF